A selection of T cell receptor beta chains follows, all from one sample in a study of CD8+CD57+ T cells in acquired aplastic anemia. One entry per CDR3 protein results from TCRdb running MiXCR on the reads. The sample includes some 200,000 distinct CDR3 sequences, approximately 35% seen only once; the top ten take 0.9% to 1.2%. Sequences were obtained from sorted CD4+, CD8+, or CD8+CD57+ T cells (not recorded which) from PBMCs. Receptor source: a human donor in good health, serving as a control. CDR3s include the opening cysteine and the closing phenylalanine or tryptophan. A D gene is named only where the DNA matches it firmly. Not every row has a clone size; where given, it reads once, few, many or a size class.

>TRBJ1-2|.|TRBD1|TRBV20-1
CSARDRGRGSYGYTF
TGCAGTGCTAGGGACAGGGGGCGAGGCAGCTATGGCTACACCTTC
>TRBJ2-3|.|.|TRBV25-1
CASKSQAVSTDTQYF
TGTGCCAGCAAGTCCCAGGCTGTGAGCACAGATACGCAGTATTTT
>TRBJ2-1|many|.|TRBV19
CASSSGWVNEQFF
TGTGCCAGTAGTTCCGGATGGGTCAATGAGCAGTTCTTC
>TRBJ1-4|.|TRBD1|TRBV19
CASSRGQVRRDGKLFF
TGTGCCAGTAGTAGGGGACAGGTCAGAAGGGATGGAAAACTGTTTTTT
>TRBJ1-2|once|TRBD1|TRBV11-1
CASSKTGTGGNNGYTF
TGTGCCAGCAGCAAGACCGGGACAGGGGGCAACAATGGCTACACCTTC
>TRBJ2-1|many|.|TRBV20-1
CSPWVGHNEQFF
TGCAGTCCCTGGGTGGGTCACAATGAGCAGTTCTTC
>TRBJ1-2|many|TRBD1|TRBV12-3/TRBV12-4
CASTHRTGTPPAPGYTF
TGTGCCAGCACCCACCGGACAGGTACCCCACCTGCGCCTGGCTACACCTTC
>TRBJ2-4|.|TRBD1|TRBV2
CATGQGKNIQYF
TGTGCCACGGGACAGGGAAAAAACATTCAGTACTTC
>TRBJ2-3|.|.|TRBV15
CATSYWAEEGTDTQYF
TGTGCCACCAGCTACTGGGCCGAGGAGGGAACAGATACGCAGTATTTT
>TRBJ2-3|.|TRBD1|TRBV6-6
CASSSPGQGYITDTQYF
TGTGCCAGCAGCTCACCGGGACAGGGTTACATCACAGATACGCAGTATTTT
>TRBJ2-2|.|.|TRBV5-1
CASSYLQGKDTGELFF
TGCGCCAGCAGCTATCTACAGGGAAAGGACACCGGGGAGCTGTTTTTT
>TRBJ2-3|few|.|TRBV19
CASAGTDTQYF
TGTGCCAGTGCGGGCACAGATACGCAGTATTTT
>TRBJ2-7|.|.|TRBV29-1
CSVHAGRSSYEQYF
TGCAGCGTTCACGCTGGGAGAAGCTCCTACGAGCAGTACTTC
>TRBJ2-1|many|.|TRBV19
CASSQLASYNEQFF
TGTGCCAGTAGTCAGCTAGCCTCCTACAATGAGCAGTTCTTC
>TRBJ1-5|.|TRBD1|TRBV5-1
CASSLGAGGSDQPQHF
TGCGCCAGCAGCTTGGGGGCAGGGGGGTCGGATCAGCCCCAGCATTTT
>TRBJ1-2|few|.|TRBV6-1
CAIQTYRGPSGYTF
TGTGCCATCCAAACCTACCGGGGCCCGTCGGGCTACACCTTC
>TRBJ2-7|many|TRBD2|TRBV4-2
CASSQVTSGKGNEQYF
TGTGCCAGCAGCCAAGTTACTAGCGGGAAGGGCAACGAGCAGTACTTC
>TRBJ1-2|.|.|TRBV4-1
CASSQPLPGPQERNYGYTF
TGCGCCAGCAGCCAACCCTTGCCGGGACCCCAAGAGAGGAACTATGGCTACACCTTC
>TRBJ2-5|many|.|TRBV20-1
CSAGRGETQYF
TGCAGTGCGGGCCGAGGGGAGACCCAGTACTTC
>TRBJ2-3|.|.|TRBV20-1
CSAKGSDTQYF
TGCAGTGCTAAGGGGTCAGATACGCAGTATTTT
>TRBJ1-6|.|TRBD1|TRBV24-1
CATSIGTGDNSPLHF
TGTGCCACCAGTATTGGGACAGGGGATAATTCACCCCTCCACTTT
>TRBJ1-2|.|.|TRBV12-5
CASGLDLILGEAINYGYTF
TGTGCTAGTGGTTTGGACCTAATCCTAGGTGAGGCGATTAACTATGGCTACACCTTC
>TRBJ2-4|.|TRBD1|TRBV9
CASSETGAKNIQYF
TGTGCCAGCAGCGAGACAGGGGCCAAAAACATTCAGTACTTC
>TRBJ2-5|many|TRBD1|TRBV19
CASTKQGALGETQYF
TGTGCCAGTACCAAACAGGGGGCGCTGGGAGAGACCCAGTACTTC
>TRBJ1-1|many|.|TRBV13
CASSSLLKNTEAFF
TGTGCCAGCAGCTCATTACTTAAGAACACTGAAGCTTTCTTT
>TRBJ2-5|many|.|TRBV10-3
CASSTQGPGAGETQYF
TGTGCCAGCAGTACGCAGGGGCCAGGGGCAGGGGAGACCCAGTACTTC